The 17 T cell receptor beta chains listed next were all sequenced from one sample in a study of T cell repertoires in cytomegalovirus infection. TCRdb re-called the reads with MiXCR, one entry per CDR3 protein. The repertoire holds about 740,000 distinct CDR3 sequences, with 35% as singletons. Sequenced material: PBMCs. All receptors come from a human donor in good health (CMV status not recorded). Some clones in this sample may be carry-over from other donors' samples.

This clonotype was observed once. CDR3 in amino acids: CATSRGTSGPYEQYF. In nucleotides, the CDR3 is TGTGCCACCAGCAGAGGGACTAGCGGCCCCTACGAGCAGTACTTC. V is TRBV15 and J is TRBJ2-7, with 10 bases lining up with TRBD2. V dropped 1 base and J dropped 2; count of bases not matched to a gene: 2. Germline CDR1 is LNHNV and CDR2 is YYDKDF (reference sequence). The CDR3 contains 15 residues. Looking up the rest from reference TRBV15 and TRBJ2-7 gives the full variable domain: DAMVIQNPRYQVTQFGKPVTLSCSQTLNHNVMYWYQQKSSQAPKLLFHYYDKDFNNEADTPDNFQSRRPNTSFCFLDIRSPGLGDTAMYLCATSRGTSGPYEQYFGPGTRLTVT.

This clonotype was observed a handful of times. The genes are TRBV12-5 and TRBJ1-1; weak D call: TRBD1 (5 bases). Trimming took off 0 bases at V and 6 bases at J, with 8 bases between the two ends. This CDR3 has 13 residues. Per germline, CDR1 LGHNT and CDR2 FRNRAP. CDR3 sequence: CASGLVEGAEAFF. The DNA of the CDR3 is TGTGCTAGTGGTTTGGTTGAAGGGGCTGAAGCTTTCTTT.

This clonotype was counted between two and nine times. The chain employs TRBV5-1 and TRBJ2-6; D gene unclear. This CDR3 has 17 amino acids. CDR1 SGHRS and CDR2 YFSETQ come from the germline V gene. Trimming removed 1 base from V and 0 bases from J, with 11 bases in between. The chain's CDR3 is CASSLLPETSGANVLTF. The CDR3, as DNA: TGCGCCAGCAGCTTGCTGCCAGAAACCTCTGGGGCCAACGTCCTGACTTTC.

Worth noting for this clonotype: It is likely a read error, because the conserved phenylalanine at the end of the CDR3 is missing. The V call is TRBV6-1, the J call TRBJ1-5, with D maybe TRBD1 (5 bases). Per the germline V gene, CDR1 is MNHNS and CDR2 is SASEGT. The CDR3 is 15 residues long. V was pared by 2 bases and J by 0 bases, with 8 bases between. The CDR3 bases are TGTGCCAGCAGTGAATGGGGGTATAGCAATCAGCCCCAGCATTTG. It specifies CASSEWGYSNQPQHL.

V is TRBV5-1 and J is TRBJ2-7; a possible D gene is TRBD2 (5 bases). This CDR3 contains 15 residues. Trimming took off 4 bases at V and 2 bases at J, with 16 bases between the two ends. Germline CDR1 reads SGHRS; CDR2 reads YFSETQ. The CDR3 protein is CASSPAGQIPYEQYF. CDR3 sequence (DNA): TGCGCCAGCAGCCCTGCGGGCCAAATACCCTACGAGCAGTACTTC.

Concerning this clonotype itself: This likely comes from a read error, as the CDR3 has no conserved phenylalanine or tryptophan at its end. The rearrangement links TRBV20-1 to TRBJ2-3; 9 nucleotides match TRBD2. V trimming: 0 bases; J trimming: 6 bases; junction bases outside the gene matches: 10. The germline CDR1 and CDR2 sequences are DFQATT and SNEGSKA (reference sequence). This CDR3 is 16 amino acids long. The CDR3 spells CSARDRERGARDTQYL. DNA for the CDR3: TGCAGTGCTAGAGATCGGGAGCGGGGGGCGAGGGATACGCAGTATTTG.

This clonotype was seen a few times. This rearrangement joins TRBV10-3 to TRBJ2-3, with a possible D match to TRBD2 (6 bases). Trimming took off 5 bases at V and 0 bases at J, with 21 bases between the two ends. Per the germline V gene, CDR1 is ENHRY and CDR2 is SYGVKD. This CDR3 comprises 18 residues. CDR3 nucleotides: TGTGCCATCAGTACCCGGCCCCAGCGGGTGGTTAGCACAGATACGCAGTATTTT. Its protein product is CAISTRPQRVVSTDTQYF.

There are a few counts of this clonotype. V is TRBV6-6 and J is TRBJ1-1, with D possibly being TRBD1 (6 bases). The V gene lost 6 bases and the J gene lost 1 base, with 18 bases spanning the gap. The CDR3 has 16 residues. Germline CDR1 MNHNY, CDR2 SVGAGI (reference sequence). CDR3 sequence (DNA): TGTGCCAGCAGATTTACAGGGTTTGGGGGGAACACTGAAGCTTTCTTT. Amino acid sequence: CASRFTGFGGNTEAFF.

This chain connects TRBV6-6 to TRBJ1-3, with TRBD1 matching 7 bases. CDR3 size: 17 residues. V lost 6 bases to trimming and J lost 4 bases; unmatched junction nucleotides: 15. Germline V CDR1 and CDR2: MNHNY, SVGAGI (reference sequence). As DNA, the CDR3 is TGTGCCAGCAGCCCGGGGCTTTTACAGGGGTTAGGAAACACCATATATTTT. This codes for CASSPGLLQGLGNTIYF.

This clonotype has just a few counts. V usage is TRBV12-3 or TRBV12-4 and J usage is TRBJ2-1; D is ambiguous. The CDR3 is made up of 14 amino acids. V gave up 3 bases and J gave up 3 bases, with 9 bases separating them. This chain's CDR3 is CASSFGLDYNEQFF. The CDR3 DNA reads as TGTGCCAGCAGTTTTGGCCTAGACTACAATGAGCAGTTCTTC.

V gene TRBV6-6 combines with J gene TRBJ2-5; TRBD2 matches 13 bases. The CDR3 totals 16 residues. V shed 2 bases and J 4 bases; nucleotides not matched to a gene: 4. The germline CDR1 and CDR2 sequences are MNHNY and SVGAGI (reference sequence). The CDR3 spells CASSYPGLAGRETQYF. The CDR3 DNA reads TGTGCCAGCAGTTACCCGGGACTAGCGGGGCGAGAGACCCAGTACTTC.

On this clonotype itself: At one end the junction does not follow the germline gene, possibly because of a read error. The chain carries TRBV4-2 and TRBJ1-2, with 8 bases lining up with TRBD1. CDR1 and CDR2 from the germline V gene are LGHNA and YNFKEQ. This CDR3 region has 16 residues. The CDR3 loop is CASSPHGQGVNYGSTF. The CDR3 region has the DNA TGTGCCAGCAGCCCACACGGACAGGGCGTTAACTATGGCTCCACCTTC.

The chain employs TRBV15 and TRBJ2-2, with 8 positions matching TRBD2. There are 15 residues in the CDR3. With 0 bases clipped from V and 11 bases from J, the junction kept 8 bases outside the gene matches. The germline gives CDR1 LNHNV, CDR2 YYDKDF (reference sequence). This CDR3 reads CATSRDTRGGVELFF. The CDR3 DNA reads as TGTGCCACCAGCAGAGATACCCGGGGGGGAGTTGAGCTGTTTTTT. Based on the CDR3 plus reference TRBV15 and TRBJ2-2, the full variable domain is DAMVIQNPRYQVTQFGKPVTLSCSQTLNHNVMYWYQQKSSQAPKLLFHYYDKDFNNEADTPDNFQSRRPNTSFCFLDIRSPGLGDTAMYLCATSRDTRGGVELFFGEGSRLTVL.

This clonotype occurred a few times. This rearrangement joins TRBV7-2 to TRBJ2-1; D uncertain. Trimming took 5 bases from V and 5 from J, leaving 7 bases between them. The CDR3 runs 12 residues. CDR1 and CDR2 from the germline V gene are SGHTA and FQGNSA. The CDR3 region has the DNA TGTGCCAGCAGCCCAGATAACAATGAGCAGTTCTTC. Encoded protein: CASSPDNNEQFF.

The CDR3 coding sequence is TGTGCCAGCACCTGGGGGAACACTGAAGCTTTCTTT. Its protein is CASTWGNTEAFF. V usage is TRBV2 and J usage is TRBJ1-1; D gene uncertain. The ends were cut back, 7 bases at V and 1 base at J, with 7 bases in the middle. The CDR3 consists of 12 residues. CDR1 and CDR2 (germline): SNHLY, FYNNEI.

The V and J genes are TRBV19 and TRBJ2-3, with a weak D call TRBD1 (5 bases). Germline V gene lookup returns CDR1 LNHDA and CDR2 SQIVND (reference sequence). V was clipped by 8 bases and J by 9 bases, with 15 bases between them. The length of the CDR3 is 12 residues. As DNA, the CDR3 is TGTGCCAGTGGTAAAGAGAAGGGGACGCAGTATTTT. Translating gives CASGKEKGTQYF.

The chain's CDR3 is CSAGTVNTGELFF. As DNA, the CDR3 is TGCAGTGCTGGGACGGTTAACACCGGGGAGCTGTTTTTT. The chain joins TRBV20-1 to TRBJ2-2; D could derive from TRBD1 or TRBD2 (5 bases each). The CDR3 covers 13 residues. CDR1 and CDR2 (germline): DFQATT, SNEGSKA (reference sequence). V was shortened by 5 bases and J by 2 bases, with 9 bases between the two germline ends.